This T cell receptor beta chain was recovered during a study of shared clonotypes between healthy human individuals. Study-wide findings and caveats: Collection of samples was limited to blood; tissue repertoires likely differ.

The authors divided CD4+ cells into CD45RA+ naive and CD45RA-negative memory subsets. The table came from immunoSEQ multiplex PCR; TCRdb's copy has only in-frame clones and leaves some out. In the table there are about 2 million clones, over 85% of which are singletons. About this clone: Its antigen is currently unknown.

V was cut by 2 bases and J by 4 bases, with 14 bases left in between. The CDR3 has 15 residues. Per germline, CDR1 MGHDK and CDR2 SYGVNS. The receptor was derived from a man in his late teens or twenties in good health. This rearrangement joins TRBV25-1 to TRBJ1-1; D uncertain. Material for sequencing was naive CD4+ T cells sorted from blood. Subset of the sample: CD45RA+ positively selected. The CDR3 is CASSEDVGAGTEAFF. CDR3 sequence (DNA): TGTGCCAGCAGTGAAGATGTGGGCGCGGGCACTGAAGCTTTCTTT. The full variable domain, completed using reference TRBV25-1 and TRBJ1-1, is EADIYQTPRYLVIGTGKKITLECSQTMGHDKMYWYQQDPGMELHLIHYSYGVNSTEKGDLSSESTVSRIRTEHFPLTLESARPSHTSQYLCASSEDVGAGTEAFFGQGTRLTVV.